These T cell receptor beta chains were read from a single sample in a study of human versus mouse CDR3 diversity and MHC coevolution. Data came from immunoSEQ multiplex PCR; TCRdb stores just in-frame clones and leaves some out. This table holds tens of thousands of clones, roughly 94% found once. The sample taken for sequencing was naive CD4+ T cells from blood. The receptors originated from a person in their sixties in good health. Each CDR3 is given with its conserved first and last residue. Fields, in order: D gene, clone size, CDR3 length, V gene, J gene, CDR3 protein, CDR3 DNA. The D gene is left open where the match is weak. Clone size, where shown, is once, few, many, or a class for clones that have expanded.

>-|once|12|TRBV7-9|TRBJ1-5
CASSQDNQPQHF
TGTGCCAGCAGCCAGGACAATCAGCCCCAGCATTTT
>TRBD1|-|13|TRBV25-1|TRBJ2-3
CASKGQGSDTQYF
TGTGCCAGCAAAGGACAGGGCTCAGATACGCAGTATTTT
>-|-|14|TRBV19|TRBJ1-2
CASSLTAAVGHYTF
TGTGCCAGTAGCTTGACGGCGGCAGTAGGCCACTACACCTTC
>-|-|17|TRBV7-3|TRBJ2-3
CASSLDRRGPPTDTQYF
TGTGCCAGCAGCTTAGACCGGCGGGGTCCCCCCACAGATACGCAGTATTTT
>-|once|14|TRBV7-2|TRBJ2-7
CASRTDGTSYEQYF
TGTGCCAGCAGAACAGACGGGACTTCCTACGAGCAGTACTTC
>-|-|16|TRBV7-8|TRBJ2-3
CASRPVGSVSTDTQYF
TGTGCCAGCAGACCTGTGGGTAGCGTTAGCACAGATACGCAGTATTTT
>TRBD2|-|14|TRBV5-1|TRBJ2-1
CASRAGAPSDEQFF
TGCGCCAGTAGAGCGGGAGCCCCCTCGGATGAGCAGTTCTTC
>TRBD1|once|14|TRBV5-4|TRBJ2-5
CASSTGTGKKTQYF
TGTGCCAGCAGTACCGGGACAGGGAAAAAGACCCAGTACTTC
>TRBD2|-|15|TRBV12-5|TRBJ2-7
CASVASGGSSYKQYF
TGTGCTAGTGTCGCGAGTGGCGGGAGCTCCTACAAGCAGTACTTC
>-|-|15|TRBV6-1|TRBJ2-2
CASSETRSTPGELFF
TGTGCCAGCAGTGAAACACGGAGTACACCCGGGGAGCTGTTTTTT
>TRBD1|-|15|TRBV5-1|TRBJ2-7
CASSLGDRGLYEQYF
TGCGCCAGCAGCTTGGGGGACAGGGGGCTTTACGAGCAGTACTTC
>TRBD1|-|14|TRBV30|TRBJ1-5
CAWSLGQGNQPQHF
TGTGCCTGGAGCCTCGGACAGGGCAATCAGCCCCAGCATTTT
>TRBD1|-|14|TRBV19|TRBJ2-7
CASSTVGGAYEQYF
TGTGCCAGTAGTACAGTAGGGGGCGCGTACGAGCAGTACTTC
>-|-|16|TRBV7-3|TRBJ2-1
CASSPYLGRAGNEQFF
TGTGCCAGCAGCCCCTACCTCGGCAGGGCTGGGAATGAGCAGTTCTTC
>-|-|16|TRBV4-1|TRBJ2-7
CASSHPGVGEPYEQYF
TGCGCCAGCAGCCATCCGGGGGTTGGGGAACCCTACGAGCAGTACTTC
>-|-|15|TRBV11-1|TRBJ2-7
CASSLEPGQFAEQYF
TGTGCCAGCAGCTTAGAGCCAGGACAGTTTGCCGAGCAGTACTTC
>TRBD1|-|16|TRBV6-6|TRBJ2-2
CASSAPGQGHTGELFF
TGTGCCAGCAGTGCACCCGGACAGGGTCACACCGGGGAGCTGTTTTTT
>TRBD1|-|13|TRBV6-5|TRBJ1-2
CASKRQGLSGYTF
TGTGCCAGCAAACGACAGGGTCTGAGTGGCTACACCTTC
>-|-|14|TRBV7-2|TRBJ2-7
CASSLATGPYEQYF
TGTGCCAGCAGCTTAGCGACGGGTCCCTACGAGCAGTACTTC
>-|few|15|TRBV10-1|TRBJ2-2
CASSERAGDTGELFF
TGCGCCAGCAGTGAGCGGGCAGGGGACACCGGGGAGCTGTTTTTT
>-|once|18|TRBV4-2|TRBJ2-1
CASSLSSQWDSLYNEQFF
TGTGCCAGCAGCCTCTCCTCCCAGTGGGACTCCCTATACAATGAGCAGTTCTTC
>TRBD2|once|16|TRBV9|TRBJ2-1
CASSVRLAGGDNEQFF
TGTGCCAGCAGCGTAAGGCTAGCGGGAGGGGACAATGAGCAGTTCTTC
>-|-|14|TRBV6-1|TRBJ1-1
CASVAGTQNTEAFF
TGTGCCAGCGTCGCCGGGACACAGAACACTGAAGCTTTCTTT
>TRBD1|-|17|TRBV12-5|TRBJ2-7
CASGPRQGARGPYEQYF
TGTGCTAGTGGTCCCCGGCAGGGGGCGCGAGGACCCTACGAGCAGTACTTC
>-|-|15|TRBV27|TRBJ2-4
CASSLAGTNKNIQYF
TGTGCCAGCAGTTTGGCCGGGACAAACAAAAACATTCAGTACTTC
>TRBD1|-|16|TRBV11-3|TRBJ2-7
CASSLRPGGSRIEQYF
TGTGCCAGCAGCTTACGGCCAGGGGGCAGCCGCATCGAGCAGTACTTC
>TRBD1|-|14|TRBV7-9|TRBJ2-1
CASSPRTGQNEQFF
TGTGCCAGCAGCCCCCGGACAGGGCAAAATGAGCAGTTCTTC
>TRBD2|-|14|TRBV7-3|TRBJ2-7
CASSLTSGSYEQYF
TGTGCCAGCAGCCTCACTAGCGGCTCCTACGAGCAGTACTTC
>-|-|17|TRBV9|TRBJ1-2
CASSVEITSEANYGYTF
TGTGCCAGCAGCGTAGAAATCACTTCCGAAGCTAACTATGGCTACACCTTC
>TRBD2|-|13|TRBV19|TRBJ2-1
CASTGGSPGQQFF
TGTGCCAGTACGGGGGGGAGCCCTGGGCAGCAGTTCTTC
>-|-|12|TRBV11-3|TRBJ1-1
CASSLDSTEAFF
TGTGCCAGCAGCTTAGATTCAACTGAAGCTTTCTTT